This TCR beta chain was found in a study of shared clonotypes between healthy human individuals. Study results and limitations: The small donor group covered limited genetic and exposure diversity.

As defined, naive CD8 cells were CD45RO-negative and positively selected for CCR7, with terminally differentiated effector memory CD45RA+ cells excluded. The CDR3 is 15 amino acids. The V gene lost 8 bases and the J gene lost 5 bases, with 19 bases spanning the gap. Per the germline V gene, CDR1 is MNHNS and CDR2 is SASEGT. As to this clone: The target antigen is unknown.

In the original processing: Owing to the provision of junction-only sequences devoid of quality scores by immunoSEQ, filtering differed. TCRdb's copy holds only in-frame clones and misses some; the assay was immunoSEQ multiplex PCR. That table gives V, J and clone size, and the DNA gave D and trimming. The sample holds millions of clones, around 96% seen once. This clonotype was obtained from a man between 18 and 35 years old in good health. This sequence joins TRBV6-1 and TRBJ1-3; maybe TRBD1 (5 bases). The material sequenced was naive CD8+ T cells sorted from blood. The CDR3 region has the DNA TGTGCCAGCGTTCCGGGACCCCATTATCGAAACACCATATATTTT. This sequence encodes CASVPGPHYRNTIYF.